Detailed here is one TCR beta chain. The target antigen is unknown. The data originate from a study of cytomegalovirus exposure and HLA in healthy donors. Amplification used 60 Vbeta primers and 13 Jbeta primers. Assay: immunoSEQ multiplex PCR; the TCRdb copy retains only in-frame clones and omits some. In all, the sample yields tens of thousands of clones. Study outcomes and limitations: Most TCR sequences were rare, but some public TCRs occurred in many donors.

The CDR3 is made up of 14 amino acids. The J segment lost 1 base and the V segment lost 2 bases, leaving 1 base of the junction unmatched. Germline CDR1 reads SNHLY; CDR2 reads FYNNEI. This chain connects TRBV2 to TRBJ1-1; the match to TRBD1 covers 7 bases. This sequence was found in a woman in her forties in good health and CMV-seronegative. Material: PBMCs. CDR3 loop: CASSETGENTEAFF. CDR3 bases: TGTGCCAGCAGTGAAACAGGGGAGAACACTGAAGCTTTCTTT.